The 27 T cell receptor beta chains presented below share a single source sample, sequenced in a study of blood T cells in healthy people across ages. A second roughly 7 to 12 cycle PCR used barcoded and J-beta primers. TCRdb processed the 5' RACE reads anew with MiXCR; each CDR3 protein has one entry. Of approximately 1.5 million distinct CDR3 sequences listed, around 36% are singletons. Sequencing was carried out using blood. The receptors were sampled from a woman younger than 45 in good health.

The table lists this clonotype with a count of one. The genes are TRBV5-1 and TRBJ2-2; perhaps TRBD2 as D (6 bases). The germline CDR1 and CDR2 sequences are SGHRS and YFSETQ. The CDR3 has 22 amino acids. Trimming took 4 bases from V and 2 from J, leaving 33 bases between them. The CDR3 sequence: CASSPWMGQTGTQPFNTGELFF. The CDR3 region has the DNA TGCGCCAGCAGCCCATGGATGGGGCAGACTGGGACTCAACCCTTTAACACCGGGGAGCTGTTTTTT.

This clonotype has a handful of counts. The V and J genes are TRBV5-4 and TRBJ2-2; D not resolved. Germline V gene sequence: CDR1 SGHNT, CDR2 YYREEE (reference sequence). The CDR3 is 12 amino acids. Between the trimmed V and J ends, which lost 2 bases and 8 bases, there was a span of 7 bases. The DNA for the CDR3 is TGTGCCAGCAGCTTTTCAGAAGGGGAGCTGTTTTTT. As protein: CASSFSEGELFF.

The chain couples TRBV20-1 to TRBJ1-2; a possible D gene is TRBD1 (6 bases). Trimming shortened V by 6 bases and J by 8 bases, and 22 bases separated the two germline ends. This CDR3 is built from 14 residues. Germline CDR1 and CDR2: DFQATT and SNEGSKA (reference sequence). CDR3: CSAARDTQGRGYTF. The CDR3 DNA reads as TGCAGTGCCGCCCGGGACACTCAGGGCCGGGGCTACACCTTC.

The J gene is TRBJ2-1, the V gene TRBV6-2 or TRBV6-3; 11 bases are shared with TRBD2. Germline V CDR1 and CDR2: MNHEY, SVGEGT. Trimming removed 10 bases from V and 1 base from J; junction bases left unmatched: 3. This CDR3 has 14 amino acids. This CDR3 is CAISGGASYNEQFF. The CDR3, as DNA: TGTGCCATTAGCGGGGGGGCGTCCTACAATGAGCAGTTCTTC.

The CDR3 DNA follows: TGTGCCAGCAGGGAGACAGGGAGCTCTGGGGCCAACGTCCTGACTTTC. Translating it yields CASRETGSSGANVLTF. V gene TRBV27 combines with J gene TRBJ2-6, with TRBD1 matching 7 bases. Germline assignment: CDR1 MNHEY and CDR2 SMNVEV (reference sequence). V lost 6 bases and J lost 0; bases outside the gene matches: 5. CDR3 length: 16 residues.

The CDR3 here is CSARTSGRARGGELFF. CDR3 DNA: TGCAGTGCCCGGACTAGCGGGAGAGCCCGTGGCGGGGAGCTGTTTTTT. V usage is TRBV20-1 and J usage is TRBJ2-2, with TRBD2 identical over 13 bases. V dropped 6 bases and J dropped 7; count of bases not matched to a gene: 11. Per germline, CDR1 DFQATT and CDR2 SNEGSKA (reference sequence). The CDR3 spans 16 residues.

The chain carries TRBV27 and TRBJ2-4, with D perhaps matching TRBD1 (5 bases). The CDR3 loop spans 19 amino acids. V gave up 0 bases and J gave up 0 bases, with 18 bases separating them. Germline CDR1 reads MNHEY; CDR2 reads SMNVEV (reference sequence). In nucleotides, the CDR3 is TGTGCCAGCAGTTTATCAAGGCAGGGTCCAGAAAAAGCCAAAAACATTCAGTACTTC. Protein sequence: CASSLSRQGPEKAKNIQYF.

This clonotype has a handful of counts. The chain uses TRBV9 and TRBJ2-1; TRBD1 matches 10 bases. The germline V gene encodes CDR1 SGDLS and CDR2 YYNGEE. Losses at the gene ends were 0 bases for V and 4 bases for J; bases not matched to a gene: 4. This CDR3 has 16 amino acids. DNA of the CDR3: TGTGCCAGCAGCGTAGCAGGACAGGGGGGATACAATGAGCAGTTCTTC. It encodes CASSVAGQGGYNEQFF.

On this clonotype: Given a much more abundant clone one base away, this may be a read error. V is TRBV20-1 and J is TRBJ2-5; D may be TRBD2 (5 bases). V lost 4 bases, J lost 4 bases, and 13 bases lay in between. The V gene's germline CDR1 is DFQATT and CDR2 SNEGSKA (reference sequence). This CDR3 contains 13 residues. CDR3 DNA sequence: TGCAGTGCTAAAGGCGAGGGCCCAGAGACCCAGTACTTC. Amino acid sequence: CSAKGEGPETQYF.

The sample holds many counts of this clonotype. The chain employs TRBV12-3 or TRBV12-4 and TRBJ2-3; D is ambiguous. The CDR3 is 13 amino acids. V gave up 8 bases and J gave up 3 bases, with 12 bases separating them. CDR3: CASGNVGTDTQYF. The CDR3 DNA reads as TGTGCCAGCGGCAACGTGGGGACAGATACGCAGTATTTT.

The chain links TRBV6-1 to TRBJ2-4; possible D gene TRBD1, 6 bases. The closer fit of TRBJ2-5 to the DNA end suggests the J call may be wrong. Looked up from germline, CDR1 is MNHNS and CDR2 is SASEGT. The CDR3 loop spans 15 amino acids. The CDR3 here is CSSSPQGGSRETQYF. CDR3 nucleotide sequence: TGTTCTAGCAGTCCACAGGGTGGGTCACGGGAGACCCAGTACTTC.

A remark on this clonotype: A single base separates this from a much larger clone, so it may be a read error. V gene TRBV27 combines with J gene TRBJ2-1; maybe TRBD2 (6 bases). The CDR3 is made up of 15 amino acids. Germline CDR1 and CDR2: MNHEY and SMNVEV (reference sequence). Trimming took 2 bases from V and 9 from J, leaving 17 bases between them. The CDR3 nucleotides are TGTGCCAGCAGTTTAGACGGGGAGGCCGGACTTGAGCAGTTCTTC. Amino acid sequence: CASSLDGEAGLEQFF.

The rearrangement joins TRBV27 to TRBJ2-1; D uncertain. This CDR3 contains 15 residues. Between the trimmed V and J ends, which lost 2 bases and 13 bases, there was a span of 21 bases. The germline gives CDR1 MNHEY, CDR2 SMNVEV (reference sequence). The CDR3 bases are TGTGCCAGCAGTTTACGCGCCCGTGGGTTGGAGACCCAGTTCTTC. Its protein is CASSLRARGLETQFF.

V usage is TRBV27 and J usage is TRBJ2-1; 8 bases are a match to TRBD2. The CDR3 consists of 12 residues. Looked up from germline, CDR1 is MNHEY and CDR2 is SMNVEV (reference sequence). The junction had 6 bases not matched to a gene; V was cut back by 2 bases and J by 15 bases. This chain's CDR3 is CASSLSGGPRFF. DNA for the CDR3: TGTGCCAGCAGTTTAAGCGGGGGTCCTCGGTTCTTC.

As concerns this clonotype: At one of its ends the junction is not consistent with the germline gene, which may arise from a read error. The chain joins TRBV6-1 to TRBJ2-5; D assignment may be TRBD1 or TRBD2 (6 bases each). CDR1 is MNHNS, CDR2 SASEGT, per germline. The length of the CDR3 is 16 residues. The CDR3 DNA reads TGTGCCAGCCTCAGGGGCCGGGGGCGCGACCAGGAGACCCAGTACTTC. Its protein product is CASLRGRGRDQETQYF.

About this clonotype: This may be a read error, as it is one base from a much larger clone. The J gene is TRBJ2-5, the V gene TRBV29-1, with 7 bases matching TRBD2. Germline V lookup: CDR1 SQVTM, CDR2 ANQGSEA. J gave up 4 bases and V 0 bases, and 8 bases lay outside the gene matches. The CDR3 is 15 amino acids. The CDR3 sequence: CSVEDPRDYPETQYF. In nucleotides, the CDR3 is TGCAGCGTTGAAGACCCCCGGGACTACCCAGAGACCCAGTACTTC. The variable domain in full, completed from reference TRBV29-1 and TRBJ2-5, reads SAVISQKPSRDICQRGTSLTIQCQVDSQVTMMFWYRQQPGQSLTLIATANQGSEATYESGFVIDKFPISRPNLTFSTLTVSNMSPEDSSIYLCSVEDPRDYPETQYFGPGTRLLVL.

This clonotype came up a few times. V and J are TRBV13 and TRBJ2-5; D possibly corresponds to TRBD2 (5 bases). In germline, CDR1 is PRHDT, CDR2 FYEKMQ (reference sequence). The ends were cut back, 4 bases at V and 2 bases at J, with 11 bases in the middle. This CDR3 contains 14 residues. In DNA, the CDR3 is TGTGCCAGCAGCTCCTCCGGGAAACAAGAGACCCAGTACTTC. Translating it yields CASSSSGKQETQYF.

This clonotype has a handful of counts. The rearrangement uses TRBV9 and TRBJ2-7, with 8 bases that match TRBD1. CDR3 length: 16 residues. From germline, CDR1 is SGDLS and CDR2 YYNGEE. J gave up 6 bases and V 0 bases, and 11 bases lay outside the gene matches. The CDR3 here is CASSVGSGGGYIEQYF. DNA of the CDR3: TGTGCCAGCAGCGTAGGATCAGGGGGCGGGTACATCGAGCAGTACTTC.

This clonotype was picked up a small number of times. The gene calls are TRBV29-1 and TRBJ1-5, with D perhaps matching TRBD1 (6 bases). This CDR3 is built from 12 residues. CDR1 is SQVTM, CDR2 ANQGSEA, per germline. V dropped 5 bases and J dropped 6 bases, with 11 bases sitting between them. The CDR3: CSVSGRGQPQHF. CDR3 nucleotides: TGCAGCGTTTCGGGCAGGGGTCAGCCCCAGCATTTT.

This chain connects TRBV2 to TRBJ2-3; 9 bases agree with TRBD2. Trimming took 6 bases from V and 10 from J; bases not matched to a gene: 14. CDR1 SNHLY and CDR2 FYNNEI come from the germline V gene. The CDR3 consists of 15 residues. The CDR3 sequence: CASSSSGVSGGSQYF. In DNA form, the CDR3 reads TGTGCCAGCAGCTCTAGCGGGGTGAGCGGAGGGTCGCAGTATTTT.

This rearrangement joins TRBV7-3 to TRBJ2-5; D ambiguous. The V gene's germline CDR1 is SGHTA and CDR2 FQGTGA. Trimming removed 8 bases at V and 2 bases at J, with 18 bases between. The CDR3 spans 15 residues. DNA of the CDR3: TGTGCCAGCGGCTCTGGGGTTCATCGACAAGAGACCCAGTACTTC. It is translated as CASGSGVHRQETQYF.

This clonotype was observed a few times. This chain links TRBV5-1 with TRBJ1-6; D is unresolved. This CDR3 spans 17 amino acids. CDR1 is SGHRS, CDR2 YFSETQ, per germline. V shed 0 bases and J shed 0 bases, with 10 bases lying between them. CDR3 sequence (DNA): TGCGCCAGCAGCTTGGAGGGTCAGAGCTCCTATAATTCACCCCTCCACTTT. This codes for CASSLEGQSSYNSPLHF.

This clonotype turned up a few times. V usage is TRBV5-5 and J usage is TRBJ2-1, with 8 bases aligning to TRBD1. Germline CDR1 and CDR2: SGHKS and YYEKEE (reference sequence). CDR3 length: 16 amino acids. Unmatched junction bases numbered 6, after V lost 0 bases and J lost 4 bases. The CDR3 region has the DNA TGTGCCAGCAGCTTGGTATTTGGGACAGGATACAATGAGCAGTTCTTC. This codes for CASSLVFGTGYNEQFF.

This clonotype was recorded a few times. This chain joins TRBV9 and TRBJ2-3, with D possibly TRBD2 on 6 matching bases. Trimming took off 3 bases at V and 0 bases at J, with 8 bases between the two ends. Germline CDR1 reads SGDLS; CDR2 reads YYNGEE. The CDR3 has 14 amino acids. The CDR3 loop reads CASSAGDSTDTQYF. The CDR3 region has the DNA TGTGCCAGCAGCGCGGGAGATAGCACAGATACGCAGTATTTT. Together with reference TRBV9 and TRBJ2-3, the CDR3 gives the full variable domain: DSGVTQTPKHLITATGQRVTLRCSPRSGDLSVYWYQQSLDQGLQFLIQYYNGEERAKGNILERFSAQQFPDLHSELNLSSLELGDSALYFCASSAGDSTDTQYFGPGTRLTVL.

J is TRBJ1-2 and V is TRBV13; TRBD1 might be the D (6 bases). The CDR3 is made up of 14 amino acids. Trimming took 2 bases from V and 5 from J, leaving 12 bases between them. Germline loops: CDR1 PRHDT, CDR2 FYEKMQ (reference sequence). Here the CDR3 reads CASSLWRGQYGYTF. The CDR3 DNA follows: TGTGCCAGCAGCTTATGGCGGGGGCAGTATGGCTACACCTTC.

This chain links TRBV20-1 with TRBJ2-1, with D possibly matching TRBD2 (6 bases). The CDR3 is 13 residues long. V was trimmed by 1 base and J by 5 bases, leaving 9 bases between them. CDR1 and CDR2 from the germline V gene are DFQATT and SNEGSKA (reference sequence). The CDR3 protein is CSARAGVDNEQFF. The CDR3 DNA sequence: TGCAGTGCTAGAGCGGGGGTTGACAATGAGCAGTTCTTC.

This clonotype occurred once. One end of the junction is discordant with germline, which a read error may explain. The rearrangement uses TRBV12-3 or TRBV12-4 and TRBJ2-3, with TRBD1 as a possible D gene (5 bases). The CDR3 runs 16 residues. The CDR3 region has the DNA TGTGCCAGCAGTTTAGCCCTAGGACAAAGCACAGATGCGCAGTATTTT. Translation gives CASSLALGQSTDAQYF.